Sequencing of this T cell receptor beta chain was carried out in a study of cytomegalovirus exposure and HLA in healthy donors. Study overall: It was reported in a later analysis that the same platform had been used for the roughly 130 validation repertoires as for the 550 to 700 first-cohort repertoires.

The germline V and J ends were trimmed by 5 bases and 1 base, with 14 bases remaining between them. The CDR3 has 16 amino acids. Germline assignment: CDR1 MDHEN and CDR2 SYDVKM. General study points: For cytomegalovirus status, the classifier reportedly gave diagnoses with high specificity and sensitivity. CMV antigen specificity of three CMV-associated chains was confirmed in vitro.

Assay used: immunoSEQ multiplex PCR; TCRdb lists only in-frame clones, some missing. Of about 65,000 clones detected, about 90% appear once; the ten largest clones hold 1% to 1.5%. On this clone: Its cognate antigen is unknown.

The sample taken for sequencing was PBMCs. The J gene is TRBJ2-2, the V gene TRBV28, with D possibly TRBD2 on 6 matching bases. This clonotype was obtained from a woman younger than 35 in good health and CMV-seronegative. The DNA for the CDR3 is TGTGCCAGCAGTCCCCTCATGGGGGGGAACACCGGGGAGCTGTTTTTT. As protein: CASSPLMGGNTGELFF.